Below, one T cell receptor (beta chain) is given with its context. Methods used by the authors: Estimation of nucleated cell counts relied on the amplification of reference gene primers. Sequenced by immunoSEQ multiplex PCR; TCRdb stores in-frame clones only, minus some. The D gene and trimming were derived from the DNA, and the V and J assignments and clone size from that table. The sample comprises 110,000 or so clones, less than 85% of which are singletons, and more than 10% rests with the top ten. Germline CDR1 is MNHEY and CDR2 is SVGAGI. Trimming pared 0 bases from V and 3 bases from J, leaving 12 bases between. The CDR3 length is 15 residues. The data were taken from a study of blood T cell repertoires in COVID-19. Study-wide context: The origin of the acute and convalescent COVID-19 samples was the United States, Italy and Spain. From T cells, B-cell-depleted T cells, or PBMCs came the material, which was cDNA or gDNA.

This sequence joins TRBV6-5 and TRBJ2-7; D is perhaps TRBD2 (5 bases). The specimen was peripheral blood. The source of this sequence is a human donor in a cohort sampled during active COVID-19. The CDR3 DNA is TGTGCCAGCAGTTACTCGGGCGGGTACGGCTACGAGCAGTACTTC. It yields the protein CASSYSGGYGYEQYF.